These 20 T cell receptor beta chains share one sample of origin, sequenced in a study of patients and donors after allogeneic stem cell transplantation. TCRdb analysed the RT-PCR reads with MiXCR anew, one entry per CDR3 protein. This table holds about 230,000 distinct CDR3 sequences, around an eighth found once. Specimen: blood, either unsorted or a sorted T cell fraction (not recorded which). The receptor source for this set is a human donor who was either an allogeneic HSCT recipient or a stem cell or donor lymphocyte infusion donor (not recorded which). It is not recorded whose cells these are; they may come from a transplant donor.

As DNA, the CDR3 is TGTGCCAGCAGTTACTCGTGGGTGGAGACCCAGTACTTC. Amino acids: CASSYSWVETQYF. The rearrangement joins TRBV6-5 to TRBJ2-5; D remains ambiguous. The germline V gene encodes CDR1 MNHEY and CDR2 SVGAGI. The CDR3 is 13 residues long. Between the trimmed V and J ends, which lost 0 bases and 5 bases, there was a span of 7 bases.

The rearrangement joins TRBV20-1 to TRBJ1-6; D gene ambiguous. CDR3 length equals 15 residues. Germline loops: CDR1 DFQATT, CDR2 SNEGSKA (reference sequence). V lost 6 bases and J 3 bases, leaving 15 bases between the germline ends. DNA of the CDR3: TGCAGTGCCATAGTTTATGGGGTCTATAATTCACCCCTCCACTTT. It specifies CSAIVYGVYNSPLHF.

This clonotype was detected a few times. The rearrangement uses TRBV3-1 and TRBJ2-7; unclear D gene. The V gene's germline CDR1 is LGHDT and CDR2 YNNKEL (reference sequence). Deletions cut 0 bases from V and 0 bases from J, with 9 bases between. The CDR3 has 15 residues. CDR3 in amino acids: CASSQDFRSSYEQYF. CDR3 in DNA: TGTGCCAGCAGCCAAGACTTTAGGAGCTCCTACGAGCAGTACTTC.

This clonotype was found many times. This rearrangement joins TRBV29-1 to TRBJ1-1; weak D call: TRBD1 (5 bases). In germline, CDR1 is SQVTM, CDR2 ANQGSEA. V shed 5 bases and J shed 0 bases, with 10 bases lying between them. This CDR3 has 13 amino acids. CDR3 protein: CSVTGRLNTEAFF. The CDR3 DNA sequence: TGCAGCGTTACAGGTAGATTGAACACTGAAGCTTTCTTT.

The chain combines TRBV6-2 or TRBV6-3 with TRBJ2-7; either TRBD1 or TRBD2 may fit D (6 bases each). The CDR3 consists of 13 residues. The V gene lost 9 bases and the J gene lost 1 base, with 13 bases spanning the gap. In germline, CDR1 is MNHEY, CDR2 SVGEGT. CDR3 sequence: CARKGGGSYEQYF. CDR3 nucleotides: TGTGCCAGGAAAGGGGGAGGTTCCTACGAGCAGTACTTC.

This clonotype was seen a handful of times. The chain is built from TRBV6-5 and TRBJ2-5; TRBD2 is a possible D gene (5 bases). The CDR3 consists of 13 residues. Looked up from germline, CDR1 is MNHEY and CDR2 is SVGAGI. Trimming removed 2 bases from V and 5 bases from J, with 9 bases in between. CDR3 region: CASSYGEWETQYF. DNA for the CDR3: TGTGCCAGCAGTTACGGGGAGTGGGAGACCCAGTACTTC.

The CDR3 reads CASSSVGKGSGELFF. The DNA for the CDR3 is TGTGCCAGCAGCTCCGTCGGAAAGGGATCCGGGGAGCTGTTTTTT. The J gene is TRBJ2-2, the V gene TRBV7-3; D not resolved. The germline gives CDR1 SGHTA, CDR2 FQGTGA. The CDR3 loop spans 15 amino acids. With 4 bases removed from V and 6 bases from J, the gap between germline ends came to 15 bases.

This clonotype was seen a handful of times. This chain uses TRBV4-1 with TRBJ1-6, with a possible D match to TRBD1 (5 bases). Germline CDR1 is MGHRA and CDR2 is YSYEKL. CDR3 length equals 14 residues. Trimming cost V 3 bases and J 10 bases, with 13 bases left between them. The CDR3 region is CASSHRQKRSPLHF. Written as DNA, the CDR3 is TGCGCCAGCAGCCACCGACAGAAAAGGTCACCCCTCCACTTT.

In nucleotides, the CDR3 is TGTGCCAGCAGTCCCGGGACAAGGGGATACGAGCAGTACTTC. This translates into CASSPGTRGYEQYF. This sequence joins TRBV2 and TRBJ2-7, with D perhaps TRBD1 (6 bases). Germline V gene lookup returns CDR1 SNHLY and CDR2 FYNNEI. The CDR3 runs 14 residues. V gave up 5 bases and J gave up 4 bases, with 15 bases separating them. The variable domain in full, with the rest retrieved from reference TRBV2 and TRBJ2-7, is EPEVTQTPSHQVTQMGQEVILRCVPISNHLYFYWYRQILGQKVEFLVSFYNNEISEKSEIFDDQFSVERPDGSNFTLKIRSTKLEDSAMYFCASSPGTRGYEQYFGPGTRLTVT.

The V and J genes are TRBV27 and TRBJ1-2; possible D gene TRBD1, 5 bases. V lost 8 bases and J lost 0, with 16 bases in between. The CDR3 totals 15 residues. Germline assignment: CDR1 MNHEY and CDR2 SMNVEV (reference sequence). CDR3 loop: CASSSNDRSNYGYTF. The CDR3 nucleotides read TGTGCCAGCTCCTCCAATGACAGATCTAACTATGGCTACACCTTC.

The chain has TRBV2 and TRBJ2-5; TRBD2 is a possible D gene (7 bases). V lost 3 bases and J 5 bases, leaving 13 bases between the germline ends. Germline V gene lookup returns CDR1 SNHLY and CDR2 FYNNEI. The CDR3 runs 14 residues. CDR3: CASSEGGAGETQYF. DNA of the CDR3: TGTGCCAGCAGTGAGGGGGGGGCAGGGGAGACCCAGTACTTC.

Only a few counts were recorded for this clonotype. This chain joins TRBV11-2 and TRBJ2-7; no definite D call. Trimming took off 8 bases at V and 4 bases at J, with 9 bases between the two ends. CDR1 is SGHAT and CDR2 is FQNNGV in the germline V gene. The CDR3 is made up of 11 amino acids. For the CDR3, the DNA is TGTGCCAGCGAACAATCTTACGAGCAGTACTTC. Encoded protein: CASEQSYEQYF.

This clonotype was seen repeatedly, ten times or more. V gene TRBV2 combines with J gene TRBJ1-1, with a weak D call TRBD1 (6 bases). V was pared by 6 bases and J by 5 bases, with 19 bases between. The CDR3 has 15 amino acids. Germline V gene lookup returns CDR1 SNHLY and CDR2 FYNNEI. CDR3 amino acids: CASSLRRGGGTEAFF. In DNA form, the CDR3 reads TGTGCCAGCAGCCTTCGTAGGGGGGGGGGAACTGAAGCTTTCTTT.

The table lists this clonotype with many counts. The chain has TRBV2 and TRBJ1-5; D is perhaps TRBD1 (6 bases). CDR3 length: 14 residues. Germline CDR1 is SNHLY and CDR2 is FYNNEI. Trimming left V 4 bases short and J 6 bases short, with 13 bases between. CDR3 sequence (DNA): TGTGCCAGCAGTGCGGGCGGGGGCACTCAGCCCCAGCATTTT. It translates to CASSAGGGTQPQHF.

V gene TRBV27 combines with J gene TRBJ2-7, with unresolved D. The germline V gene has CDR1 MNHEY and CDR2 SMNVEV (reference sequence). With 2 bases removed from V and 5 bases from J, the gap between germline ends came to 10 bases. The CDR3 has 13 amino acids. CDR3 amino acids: CASSLRSGDEQYF. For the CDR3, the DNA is TGTGCCAGCAGTTTACGGAGTGGGGACGAGCAGTACTTC.

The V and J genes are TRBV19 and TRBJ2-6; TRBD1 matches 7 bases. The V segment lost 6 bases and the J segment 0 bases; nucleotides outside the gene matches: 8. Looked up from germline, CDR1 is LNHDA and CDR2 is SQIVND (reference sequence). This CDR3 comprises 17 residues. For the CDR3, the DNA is TGTGCCAGTAGGGCGGACAGGACTTACTCTGGGGCCAACGTCCTGACTTTC. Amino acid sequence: CASRADRTYSGANVLTF.

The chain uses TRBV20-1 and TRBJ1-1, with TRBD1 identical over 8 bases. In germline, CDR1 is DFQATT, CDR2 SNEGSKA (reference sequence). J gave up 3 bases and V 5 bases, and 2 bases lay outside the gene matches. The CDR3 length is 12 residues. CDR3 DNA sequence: TGCAGTGCTGCGGGACAGGACACTGAAGCTTTCTTT. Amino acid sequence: CSAAGQDTEAFF.

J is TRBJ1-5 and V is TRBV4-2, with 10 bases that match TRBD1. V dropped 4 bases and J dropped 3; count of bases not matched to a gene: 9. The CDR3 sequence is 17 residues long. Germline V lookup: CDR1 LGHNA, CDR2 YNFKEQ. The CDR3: CASSLEGTGVNNQPQHF. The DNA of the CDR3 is TGTGCCAGCAGCCTAGAGGGGACAGGGGTAAACAATCAGCCCCAGCATTTT.

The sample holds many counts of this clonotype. CDR3 in amino acids: CASSLDGSTTNEKLFF. DNA of the CDR3: TGTGCCAGCAGCTTGGACGGATCCACAACTAATGAAAAACTGTTTTTT. This sequence joins TRBV5-5 and TRBJ1-4; D is undetermined. The CDR3 has 16 amino acids. The V gene's germline CDR1 is SGHKS and CDR2 YYEKEE (reference sequence). V gave up 0 bases and J gave up 0 bases, with 9 bases separating them.

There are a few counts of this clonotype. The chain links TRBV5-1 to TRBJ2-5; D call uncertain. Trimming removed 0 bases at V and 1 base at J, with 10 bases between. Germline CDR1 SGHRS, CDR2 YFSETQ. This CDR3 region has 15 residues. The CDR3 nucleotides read TGCGCCAGCAGCTTGGAGGCAGGCCGCCAAGAGACCCAGTACTTC. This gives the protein CASSLEAGRQETQYF. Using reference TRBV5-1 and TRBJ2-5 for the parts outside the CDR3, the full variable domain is KAGVTQTPRYLIKTRGQQVTLSCSPISGHRSVSWYQQTPGQGLQFLFEYFSETQRNKGNFPGRFSGRQFSNSRSEMNVSTLELGDSALYLCASSLEAGRQETQYFGPGTRLLVL.